Listed below are T cell receptor beta chains from one sample, sequenced in a study of blood T cell repertoires in COVID-19. Profiled with immunoSEQ multiplex PCR; TCRdb holds only in-frame clones, not every one. The sample carries 90,000 to 100,000 clones, 70% to 90% recorded once. The sequenced material came from peripheral blood. These receptors all come from a man in his sixties with acute or convalescent COVID-19. CDR3s include the opening cysteine and the closing phenylalanine or tryptophan. A D gene is named only where the DNA matches it firmly. Size is stated for part of the rows, as once, few or many counts, or as a class when the clone is expanded.

TRBV7-9	-	once	TRBJ1-1	CASSPGGWGTEAFF	TGTGCCAGCAGCCCTGGGGGGTGGGGCACTGAAGCTTTCTTT
TRBV3-1/TRBV3-2	TRBD1	-	TRBJ1-2	CASSHMDRYYGYTF	TGTGCCAGCAGCCATATGGACAGGTACTATGGCTACACCTTC
TRBV19	TRBD2	-	TRBJ2-6	CASSLGLAETYLGANVLTF	TGTGCCAGTAGTCTCGGACTAGCGGAAACGTATCTGGGGGCCAACGTCCTGACTTTC
TRBV12-5	TRBD2	-	TRBJ2-1	CASGPRGTSGGEGEQFF	TGTGCTAGTGGTCCCCGTGGGACTAGCGGGGGGGAGGGTGAGCAGTTCTTC
TRBV11-3	-	-	TRBJ1-5	CASSLGPDRNQPQHF	TGTGCCAGCAGCTTAGGACCTGACAGAAATCAGCCCCAGCATTTT
TRBV7-3	TRBD2	once	TRBJ2-2	CASASGENTGELFF	TGTGCCAGTGCTAGCGGGGAGAACACCGGGGAGCTGTTTTTT
TRBV10-3	-	-	TRBJ1-4	CAISERGGSANEKLFF	TGTGCCATCAGTGAGAGGGGCGGGAGCGCTAATGAAAAACTGTTTTTT
TRBV5-6	-	-	TRBJ1-2	CASTRPLQGGYTF	TGTGCCAGCACCCGACCGCTACAGGGTGGCTACACCTTC
TRBV5-1	TRBD1	-	TRBJ1-1	CASSLTGDTEAFF	TGCGCCAGCAGCTTGACAGGGGACACTGAAGCTTTCTTT
TRBV19	-	-	TRBJ2-7	CASSIGLGGYSYEQYF	TGTGCCAGTAGTATAGGTCTTGGGGGGTACTCCTACGAGCAGTACTTC
TRBV27	-	-	TRBJ2-7	CASRNGQSSSYEQYF	TGTGCCAGCCGTAACGGACAGTCAAGCTCCTACGAGCAGTACTTC
TRBV9	-	-	TRBJ1-3	CASSRATGQPYSGNTIYF	TGTGCCAGCAGCCGAGCCACAGGACAGCCTTACTCTGGAAACACCATATATTTT
TRBV5-8	TRBD1	-	TRBJ1-3	CASSLGDRGSGNTIYF	TGTGCCAGCAGCTTGGGGGACAGGGGGTCTGGAAACACCATATATTTT
TRBV10-3	TRBD2	-	TRBJ2-3	CAILIAGGDTQYF	TGTGCCATTTTAATAGCGGGTGGAGATACGCAGTATTTT
TRBV29-1	-	once	TRBJ1-5	CSVLDTDSNQPQHF	TGCAGCGTTTTGGACACCGATAGCAATCAGCCCCAGCATTTT
TRBV18	-	-	TRBJ1-2	CASSRTEEDGYTF	TGTGCCAGCTCAAGGACGGAGGAGGATGGCTACACCTTC
TRBV14	-	few	TRBJ1-2	CASSPGTQVHYGYTF	TGTGCCAGCAGCCCCGGGACACAGGTCCACTATGGCTACACCTTC
TRBV9	TRBD1	-	TRBJ2-1	CASSPLTGVYNEQFF	TGTGCCAGCAGCCCCTTGACAGGGGTCTACAATGAGCAGTTCTTC
TRBV27	-	few	TRBJ1-4	CASSSVGESNEKLFF	TGTGCCAGCTCCTCCGTTGGGGAGTCTAATGAAAAACTGTTTTTT
TRBV6-6	-	-	TRBJ1-2	CASTGTIANYGYTF	TGTGCCAGCACCGGGACAATAGCTAACTATGGCTACACCTTC
TRBV19	TRBD1	-	TRBJ2-7	CASSKGNRGSYEQYF	TGTGCCAGTAGTAAGGGGAACAGGGGCTCCTACGAGCAGTACTTC
TRBV13	TRBD2	-	TRBJ2-1	CASSRAGGAKNEQFF	TGTGCCAGCAGCCGAGCGGGGGGAGCGAAAAATGAGCAGTTCTTC
TRBV12-5	TRBD2	-	TRBJ2-3	CASGLPGTSGVGDTQYF	TGTGCTAGTGGCCTCCCCGGGACTAGCGGGGTAGGAGATACGCAGTATTTT
TRBV10-3	-	-	TRBJ2-1	CAISEFLAGDEQFF	TGTGCCATCAGTGAGTTTCTAGCTGGGGATGAGCAGTTCTTC
TRBV3-1/TRBV3-2	TRBD2	once	TRBJ2-2	CASSLLAGVGTGELFF	TGTGCCAGCAGCTTACTAGCGGGAGTTGGGACCGGGGAGCTGTTTTTT
TRBV6-5	-	-	TRBJ1-4	CASQRGSGLEKLFF	TGTGCCAGCCAACGGGGAAGCGGATTAGAAAAACTGTTTTTT
TRBV5-1	-	-	TRBJ1-5	CASSPSGGALNQPQHF	TGCGCCAGCAGCCCTTCGGGGGGGGCTCTCAATCAGCCCCAGCACTTT
TRBV3-1/TRBV3-2	TRBD2	-	TRBJ2-7	CASSQEGGPDSSYEQYF	TGTGCCAGCAGCCAAGAGGGAGGGCCCGACAGCTCCTACGAGCAGTACTTC
TRBV5-4	-	-	TRBJ2-5	CASSLAGRSRETQYF	TGTGCCAGCAGCTTGGCAGGGAGGAGTAGAGAGACCCAGTACTTC
TRBV3-1/TRBV3-2	-	-	TRBJ2-3	CASSQVLAADTQYF	TGTGCCAGCAGCCAAGTCCTAGCTGCAGATACGCAGTATTTT
TRBV7-2	-	-	TRBJ1-4	CASSFSPYNEKLFF	TGTGCCAGCAGCTTCTCCCCTTATAATGAAAAACTGTTTTTT
TRBV13	-	-	TRBJ1-2	CASSQTLTGRAYGYTF	TGTGCCAGCAGCCAAACACTCACAGGGAGGGCCTATGGCTACACCTTC
TRBV19	-	-	TRBJ1-2	CASSLTGYGYTF	TGTGCCAGTAGCCTGACAGGCTATGGCTACACCTTC
TRBV6-5	TRBD2	few	TRBJ2-1	CASTIGASGRDEQFF	TGTGCCAGCACCATCGGGGCTAGCGGGAGAGATGAGCAGTTCTTC
TRBV7-9	-	-	TRBJ1-1	CASRPVSGVGTEAFF	TGTGCCAGCAGGCCGGTCTCAGGGGTGGGCACTGAAGCTTTCTTT
TRBV5-6	-	-	TRBJ2-1	CASSLGHGQPQYNEQFF	TGTGCCAGCAGCCTGGGACACGGCCAACCGCAGTACAATGAGCAGTTCTTC
TRBV5-1	-	once	TRBJ1-3	CASSLDREGNTIYF	TGCGCCAGCAGCTTGGACAGGGAGGGAAACACCATATATTTT
TRBV5-5	TRBD1	-	TRBJ1-1	CASSFPDRGWEEAFF	TGTGCCAGCAGCTTCCCGGACAGGGGTTGGGAGGAAGCTTTCTTT
TRBV12-3/TRBV12-4	-	-	TRBJ1-6	CASSLGQGIPLHF	TGTGCCAGCAGTTTAGGGCAGGGGATACCCCTCCACTTT
TRBV11-3	-	-	TRBJ2-2	CASSLKSLQTGELFF	TGTGCCAGCAGCCTAAAGTCACTCCAAACCGGGGAGCTGTTTTTT
TRBV27	TRBD1	-	TRBJ1-5	CASRPTGPRNQPQHF	TGTGCCAGCAGACCGACAGGGCCTCGCAATCAGCCCCAGCATTTT
TRBV11-2	TRBD1	-	TRBJ1-6	CASSLRQGSYNSPLHF	TGTGCCAGCAGCCTAAGACAGGGTTCCTATAATTCACCCCTCCACTTT